This TCR beta chain was captured by sequencing in a study of blood T cells in healthy people across ages. The CDR3 has 15 residues. Germline CDR1 and CDR2: LGHNA and YSLEER. Trimming cost V 4 bases and J 1 base, with 14 bases left between them. A second PCR, run for about 7 to 11 cycles, used a sample-barcoded 5' primer plus a J-beta primer mix. TCRdb called the 5' RACE reads again in MiXCR, with one record for every CDR3 protein. Of 1.5 million to 2 million distinct CDR3 sequences in the sample, roughly 27% were seen once. V gene TRBV4-3 combines with J gene TRBJ2-7, with unresolved D. The TCR originated in a woman aged 30 to 39 in good health. The sequenced sample was blood. The DNA of the CDR3 is TGCGCCAGCAGCCCAGACCTCGGCAGGTCCTACGAGCAGTACTTC. Amino acid sequence: CASSPDLGRSYEQYF.